This T cell receptor beta chain was recovered during a study of T cell responses to AZD1222 COVID-19 vaccine. Sequencing was performed with immunoSEQ multiplex PCR; in TCRdb, only in-frame clones are kept and a portion is missing. The table has around 120,000 clones, over 75% seen once; the top ten hold roughly 1.1%. The sequence was obtained from an adult in good health. The material sequenced was peripheral blood, taken on day 0 of AZD1222 vaccination.

This CDR3 reads CASRAAGTPPYEQYF. Written as DNA, the CDR3 is TGTGCCAGCAGGGCCGCCGGGACACCACCCTACGAGCAGTACTTC. This chain uses TRBV5-4 with TRBJ2-7, with D possibly being TRBD1 (6 bases). The CDR3 covers 15 residues. Germline CDR1 and CDR2: SGHNT and YYREEE (reference sequence). The V end lost 5 bases, the J end lost 2 bases, and 17 bases lay between the germline ends.